The present T cell receptor (beta chain) was sequenced within a study of OX40 agonist ivuxolimab in advanced cancers. The overall study: The study gave patients intravenous ivuxolimab at 0.01 to 10 mg/kg every 2 weeks.

Germline CDR1 reads SGHVS; CDR2 reads FNYEAQ. V was cut by 2 bases and J by 8 bases, with 7 bases left in between. This CDR3 is built from 12 residues. Generated by immunoSEQ multiplex PCR, the TCRdb table keeps only in-frame clones and is missing some. The sample shows roughly 13,000 clones, about 80% of them seen only once. This chain joins TRBV7-6 and TRBJ2-1; D ambiguous. The receptor's source is an adult with an advanced solid tumor such as melanoma, head and neck, liver or kidney cancer. Sequencing was performed on CD4+ or CD8+ T cells sorted from blood, taken in a trial of the OX40 agonist ivuxolimab. Here the CDR3 DNA reads TGTGCCAGCAGCTTACGGGTGGATGAGCAGTTCTTC. Translating it yields CASSLRVDEQFF.